The next 5 T cell receptor beta chains were all read from a single sample in a study of blood T cell repertoires in COVID-19. Libraries were prepared by immunoSEQ multiplex PCR; TCRdb keeps only in-frame clonotypes and omits some of them. The sample includes about 220,000 clones, more than 70% seen only once; the top ten take less than 4%. Sequenced input: peripheral blood. These receptors were obtained from a woman older than 75 with acute or convalescent COVID-19.

The chain combines TRBV28 with TRBJ1-3; D may be TRBD1 (5 bases). Germline V gives CDR1 MDHEN, CDR2 SYDVKM. V was pared by 2 bases and J by 2 bases, with 10 bases between. This CDR3 spans 15 amino acids. The CDR3 DNA follows: TGTGCCAGCAGTTTACCAGGGTTTGCTGGAAACACCATATATTTT. It yields the protein CASSLPGFAGNTIYF.

V is TRBV20-1 and J is TRBJ1-2, with 11 bases matching TRBD1. CDR1 and CDR2 from the germline V gene are DFQATT and SNEGSKA (reference sequence). This CDR3 has 14 residues. The trim removed 3 bases at V and 8 bases at J, leaving 8 bases unmatched. CDR3 sequence reads: CSASRGTGGKGYTF. The CDR3 DNA reads TGCAGTGCTAGTCGAGGGACAGGGGGGAAAGGCTACACCTTC.

This chain joins TRBV2 and TRBJ1-1, with D perhaps TRBD1 (5 bases). Trimming took 4 bases from V and 6 from J, leaving 18 bases between them. The CDR3 contains 15 residues. Germline values: CDR1 SNHLY, CDR2 FYNNEI. The CDR3: CASSVDSRLGSEAFF. CDR3 coding DNA: TGTGCCAGCAGTGTTGACAGCCGTCTAGGCTCTGAAGCTTTCTTT.

The chain combines TRBV18 with TRBJ1-1, with D unclear. CDR1 is KGHSH, CDR2 LQKENI, per germline. The CDR3 extends over 15 amino acids. Trimming stripped 2 bases from V and 1 base from J, with 11 bases between. CDR3 nucleotides: TGTGCCAGCTCACCAATATTCACAGAGAACACTGAAGCTTTCTTT. Translating gives CASSPIFTENTEAFF.

The V call is TRBV6-5, the J call TRBJ2-3; weak D call: TRBD1 (6 bases). Germline V gives CDR1 MNHEY, CDR2 SVGAGI. The CDR3 has 14 residues. V was trimmed by 2 bases and J by 6 bases, leaving 12 bases between them. The CDR3 protein is CASSYPSRGDTQYF. Written as DNA, the CDR3 is TGTGCCAGCAGTTACCCTTCGAGGGGGGATACGCAGTATTTT.